One and the same sample provided the 6 T cell receptor beta chains below, sequenced in a study of CD8+ T cells in alopecia areata. It was cDNA, reverse transcribed from extracted RNA, that served as the sequencing template. Measured with immunoSEQ multiplex PCR; TCRdb has only the in-frame clones, and not every one. Altogether 110,000 or so clones are present, approximately 59% being singletons, with the ten largest covering 20% to 25%. The specimen was CD8+ T cells sorted from blood. These receptors were taken from a human donor in good health.

The chain employs TRBV29-1 and TRBJ2-3, with D hard to call. Germline V gene data show CDR1 as SQVTM and CDR2 as ANQGSEA. This CDR3 is built from 14 residues. V lost 5 bases to trimming and J lost 4 bases, with 16 bases between them. The CDR3 DNA follows: TGCAGCGTTCGAACTCACTCTTTTCCAGATACGCAGTATTTT. It is translated as CSVRTHSFPDTQYF.

This chain links TRBV5-1 with TRBJ1-1; D remains unclear. This CDR3 is 14 amino acids long. V shed 0 bases and J shed 8 bases, with 14 bases lying between them. Germline lookup yields CDR1 SGHRS and CDR2 YFSETQ. The DNA for the CDR3 is TGCGCCAGCAGCTTGGAGGCTCCGACTCAAGAAGCTTTCTTT. Its translation: CASSLEAPTQEAFF.

The rearrangement links TRBV4-3 to TRBJ2-2; 10 bases align to TRBD2. CDR3 length: 18 residues. CDR1 is LGHNA, CDR2 YSLEER, per germline. The ends lost 0 bases at V and 2 bases at J; junction bases unmatched: 6. CDR3 nucleotides: TGCGCCAGCAGCCAAGATCGAGCGGGGGGGCTCAACACCGGGGAGCTGTTTTTT. This translates into CASSQDRAGGLNTGELFF.

The chain couples TRBV11-2 to TRBJ2-5; D perhaps matches TRBD2 (7 bases). V lost 5 bases and J 5 bases, leaving 18 bases between the germline ends. The CDR3 has 15 amino acids. The V gene's germline CDR1 is SGHAT and CDR2 FQNNGV. The CDR3 region is CASSPGGGGWETQYF. CDR3 nucleotide sequence: TGTGCCAGCAGCCCGGGGGGCGGGGGTTGGGAGACCCAGTACTTC.

This clone was counted between two and nine times. This chain joins TRBV2 and TRBJ1-3; unclear D gene. With 6 bases removed from V and 0 bases from J, the gap between germline ends came to 15 bases. The CDR3 contains 16 residues. CDR1 is SNHLY and CDR2 is FYNNEI in the germline V gene. The chain's CDR3 is CASRRRRGDSGNTIYF. The CDR3 DNA is TGTGCCAGCAGGAGGAGACGAGGAGACTCTGGAAACACCATATATTTT.

This clone occurred a few times. This chain uses TRBV29-1 with TRBJ2-1, with 7 bases fitting TRBD1. V gave up 6 bases and J gave up 0 bases; unmatched junction bases: 11. Germline V gene data show CDR1 as SQVTM and CDR2 as ANQGSEA. The CDR3 is 16 residues long. The CDR3 region has the DNA TGCAGCGTCCAAGGGACAGCCCTTGGCTCCTACAATGAGCAGTTCTTC. It specifies CSVQGTALGSYNEQFF.